One and the same sample provided the 17 T cell receptor beta chains below, sequenced in a study of cytomegalovirus exposure and HLA in healthy donors. The PCR was carried out with 60 Vbeta primers and 13 Jbeta primers. Clones were read by immunoSEQ multiplex PCR, and TCRdb kept only the in-frame ones, dropping some. The table records 95,000 to 150,000 clones, 15% to 17% of them present only once. Input material: PBMCs. Receptor source: a woman between 18 and 30 years old in good health and CMV-seronegative.

This clone was observed a handful of times. The chain carries TRBV12-5 and TRBJ2-7, with D maybe TRBD1 (5 bases). Germline V CDR1 and CDR2: LGHNT, FRNRAP. V lost 6 bases and J lost 2, with 20 bases in between. The CDR3 is 16 residues long. CDR3 nucleotide sequence: TGTGCTAGTGGGGTTCTGATACAGGAGATCCCCTACGAGCAGTACTTC. It translates to CASGVLIQEIPYEQYF.

The chain couples TRBV7-9 to TRBJ2-5, with no clear D. This CDR3 has 12 residues. CDR1 and CDR2 from the germline V gene are SEHNR and FQNEAQ (reference sequence). Trimming stripped 4 bases from V and 2 bases from J, with 5 bases between. The CDR3 DNA reads as TGTGCCAGCAGCTCGACTCAAGAGACCCAGTACTTC. It translates to CASSSTQETQYF.

This clone appeared a few times. V and J are TRBV27 and TRBJ1-6; D unresolved. Trimming stripped 3 bases from V and 7 bases from J, with 7 bases between. Germline V gene lookup returns CDR1 MNHEY and CDR2 SMNVEV (reference sequence). CDR3 size: 13 residues. The CDR3 loop reads CASSLEGNSPLHF. The CDR3 DNA follows: TGTGCCAGCAGTTTGGAGGGAAATTCACCCCTCCACTTT.

This clone was seen a handful of times. J is TRBJ1-2 and V is TRBV2; D possibly corresponds to TRBD1 (6 bases). Trimming pared 7 bases from V and 6 bases from J, leaving 18 bases between. Germline V gene data show CDR1 as SNHLY and CDR2 as FYNNEI. The CDR3 spans 14 residues. The CDR3 is CASKDFVGADGYTF. The DNA for the CDR3 is TGTGCCAGCAAGGACTTTGTGGGGGCGGATGGCTACACCTTC.

This sequence joins TRBV5-1 and TRBJ2-3; D unresolved. CDR1 and CDR2 (germline): SGHRS, YFSETQ. The CDR3 is made up of 12 amino acids. The V gene lost 5 bases and the J gene lost 6 bases, with 10 bases spanning the gap. In nucleotides, the CDR3 is TGCGCCAGCAGGGTTAGCAAGGATACGCAGTATTTT. Its translation: CASRVSKDTQYF.

The chain combines TRBV10-3 with TRBJ1-4; TRBD1 matches 9 bases. The CDR3 length is 18 residues. J was trimmed by 10 bases and V by 4 bases; bases with no gene match: 19. In germline, CDR1 is ENHRY, CDR2 SYGVKD. DNA of the CDR3: TGTGCCATCAGTGGAGACGGACAGGGGCCAGTCGGCGGAGGAAAACTGTTTTTT. It yields the protein CAISGDGQGPVGGGKLFF.

The sample holds a few counts of this clone. V and J are TRBV29-1 and TRBJ2-7, with D possibly TRBD1 on 5 matching bases. Germline values: CDR1 SQVTM, CDR2 ANQGSEA. The CDR3 covers 14 residues. The V end was cut by 3 bases, the J end by 0 bases, with 12 bases between. The CDR3 here is CSVERPGPSYEQYF. CDR3 nucleotides: TGCAGCGTTGAGAGGCCAGGGCCCTCCTACGAGCAGTACTTC.

The chain combines TRBV4-3 with TRBJ2-7, with 10 bases aligning to TRBD2. The CDR3 runs to 15 residues. Germline V gene lookup returns CDR1 LGHNA and CDR2 YSLEER. V was pared by 4 bases and J by 1 base, with 4 bases of the junction left unmatched. CDR3 amino acids: CASSRASGGSYEQYF. Here the CDR3 DNA reads TGCGCCAGCAGCCGCGCTAGCGGGGGTTCCTACGAGCAGTACTTC.

This clone has more than one count but fewer than ten. The V call is TRBV15, the J call TRBJ1-1; perhaps TRBD1 as D (5 bases). Trimming took 4 bases from V and 0 from J, leaving 12 bases between them. Germline V gene data show CDR1 as LNHNV and CDR2 as YYDKDF (reference sequence). The CDR3 loop spans 15 amino acids. DNA of the CDR3: TGTGCCACCAGCATCCCCAGGGCCCTGAACACTGAAGCTTTCTTT. Translation gives CATSIPRALNTEAFF.

With regard to this clone: Germline and junction disagree at one end, which may indicate a read error. The V call is TRBV7-7, the J call TRBJ2-7; D is unclear. The CDR3 extends over 13 amino acids. Germline CDR1 and CDR2: SSHAT and FNYEAQ (reference sequence). The CDR3 region is CASSLTQNYEQYF. The CDR3 DNA is TGTGCTAGCAGCTTAACCCAGAATTACGAGCAGTACTTC.

This clone was observed a handful of times. V gene TRBV6-1 combines with J gene TRBJ1-4; TRBD1 aligns across 7 bases. V gave up 6 bases and J gave up 5 bases; unmatched junction bases: 3. CDR3 size: 13 residues. Germline lookup yields CDR1 MNHNS and CDR2 SASEGT. The CDR3: CASSGQENEKLFF. CDR3 bases: TGTGCCAGCAGCGGACAGGAGAATGAAAAACTGTTTTTT.

The chain is built from TRBV7-8 and TRBJ2-7; 8 positions match TRBD2. V dropped 5 bases and J dropped 1; count of bases not matched to a gene: 7. The CDR3 consists of 15 residues. Looked up from germline, CDR1 is SGHVS and CDR2 is FQNEAQ. This CDR3 is CASSQPGLGSYEQYF. As DNA, the CDR3 is TGTGCCAGCAGCCAGCCGGGACTAGGATCCTACGAGCAGTACTTC.

This clone has only a few counts. The V gene is TRBV19, the J gene TRBJ2-2, with TRBD2 matching over 8 bases. The trim removed 0 bases at V and 3 bases at J, leaving 3 bases unmatched. CDR1 and CDR2 from the germline V gene are LNHDA and SQIVND (reference sequence). This CDR3 spans 16 amino acids. CDR3 protein: CASSIDPGGYTGELFF. The CDR3 DNA is TGTGCCAGTAGTATAGATCCGGGGGGGTACACCGGGGAGCTGTTTTTT.

The chain combines TRBV9 with TRBJ2-7, with D maybe TRBD2 (6 bases). Germline CDR1 reads SGDLS; CDR2 reads YYNGEE. V dropped 0 bases and J dropped 1 base, with 11 bases sitting between them. There are 15 residues in the CDR3. The CDR3 DNA reads TGTGCCAGCAGCGTAGGGCGGGAAGGGTCCTACGAGCAGTACTTC. Its translation: CASSVGREGSYEQYF. Full variable domain (rest looked up from reference TRBV9 and TRBJ2-7): DSGVTQTPKHLITATGQRVTLRCSPRSGDLSVYWYQQSLDQGLQFLIQYYNGEERAKGNILERFSAQQFPDLHSELNLSSLELGDSALYFCASSVGREGSYEQYFGPGTRLTVT.

The chain has TRBV7-9 and TRBJ1-5, with D possibly TRBD1 on 6 matching bases. The V end lost 8 bases, the J end lost 5 bases, and 16 bases lay between the germline ends. The CDR3 is made up of 14 amino acids. The germline V gene encodes CDR1 SEHNR and CDR2 FQNEAQ (reference sequence). The CDR3 here is CASGAGVYDQPQHF. CDR3 in DNA: TGTGCCAGCGGGGCAGGGGTGTATGATCAGCCCCAGCATTTT.

The rearrangement uses TRBV29-1 and TRBJ2-1; 10 bases fit TRBD2. CDR3 length equals 14 residues. V dropped 7 bases and J dropped 6; count of bases not matched to a gene: 9. The germline V gene has CDR1 SQVTM and CDR2 ANQGSEA. CDR3 sequence: CSALTSGNFNEQFF. CDR3 coding DNA: TGCAGCGCCTTAACTAGCGGGAATTTCAATGAGCAGTTCTTC.

This clone was seen a handful of times. V is TRBV2 and J is TRBJ1-1, with 9 bases lining up with TRBD1. V trimming: 8 bases; J trimming: 2 bases; junction bases outside the gene matches: 9. Germline V CDR1 and CDR2: SNHLY, FYNNEI. This CDR3 region has 15 residues. The CDR3 region is CASGGDRALNTEAFF. Here the CDR3 DNA reads TGTGCCAGCGGGGGGGACAGGGCCCTCAACACTGAAGCTTTCTTT.